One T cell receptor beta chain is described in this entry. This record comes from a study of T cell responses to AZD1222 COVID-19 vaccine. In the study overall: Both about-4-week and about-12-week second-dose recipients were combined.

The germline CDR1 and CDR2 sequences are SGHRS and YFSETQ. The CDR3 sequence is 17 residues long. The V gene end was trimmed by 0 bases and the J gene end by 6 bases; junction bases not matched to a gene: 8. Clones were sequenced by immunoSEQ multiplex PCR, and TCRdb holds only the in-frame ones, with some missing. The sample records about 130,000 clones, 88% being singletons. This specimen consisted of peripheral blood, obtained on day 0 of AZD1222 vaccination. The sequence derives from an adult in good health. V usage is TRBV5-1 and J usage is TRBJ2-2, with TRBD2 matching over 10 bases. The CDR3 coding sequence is TGCGCCAGCAGCTTGGATGACCCTAGCGGGGGTTCCGGGGAGCTGTTTTTT. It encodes CASSLDDPSGGSGELFF.